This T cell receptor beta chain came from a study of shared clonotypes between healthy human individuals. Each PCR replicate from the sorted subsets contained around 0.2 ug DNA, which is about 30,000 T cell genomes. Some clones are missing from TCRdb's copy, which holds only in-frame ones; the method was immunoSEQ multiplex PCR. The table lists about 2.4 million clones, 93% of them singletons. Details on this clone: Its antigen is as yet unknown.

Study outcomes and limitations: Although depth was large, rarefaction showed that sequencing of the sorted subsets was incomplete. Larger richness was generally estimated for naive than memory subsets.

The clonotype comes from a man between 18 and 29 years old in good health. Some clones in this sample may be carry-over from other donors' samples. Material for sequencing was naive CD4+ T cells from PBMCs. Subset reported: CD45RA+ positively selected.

The CDR3 protein is CASGGLAGIYEQYF. The DNA for the CDR3 is TGTGCCAGCGGAGGCCTAGCGGGAATCTACGAGCAGTACTTC. The V gene is TRBV27, the J gene TRBJ2-7, with 9 bases that match TRBD2. This CDR3 has 14 residues. The V gene's germline CDR1 is MNHEY and CDR2 SMNVEV (reference sequence). Unmatched junction bases numbered 8, after V lost 8 bases and J lost 3 bases.